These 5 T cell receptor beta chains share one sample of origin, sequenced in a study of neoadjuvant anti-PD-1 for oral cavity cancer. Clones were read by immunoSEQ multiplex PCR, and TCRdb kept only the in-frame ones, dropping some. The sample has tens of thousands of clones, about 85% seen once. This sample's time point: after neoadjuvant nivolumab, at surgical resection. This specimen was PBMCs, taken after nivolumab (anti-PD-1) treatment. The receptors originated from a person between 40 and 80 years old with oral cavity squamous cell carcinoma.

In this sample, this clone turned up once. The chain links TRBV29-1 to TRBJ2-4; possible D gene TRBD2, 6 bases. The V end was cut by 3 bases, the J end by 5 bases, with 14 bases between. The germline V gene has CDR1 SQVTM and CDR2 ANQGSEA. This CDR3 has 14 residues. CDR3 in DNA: TGCAGCGTTGAGAGAGCCGGGAGCCAAAACATTCAGTACTTC. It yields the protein CSVERAGSQNIQYF. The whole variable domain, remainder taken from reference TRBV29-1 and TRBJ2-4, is SAVISQKPSRDICQRGTSLTIQCQVDSQVTMMFWYRQQPGQSLTLIATANQGSEATYESGFVIDKFPISRPNLTFSTLTVSNMSPEDSSIYLCSVERAGSQNIQYFGAGTRLSVL.

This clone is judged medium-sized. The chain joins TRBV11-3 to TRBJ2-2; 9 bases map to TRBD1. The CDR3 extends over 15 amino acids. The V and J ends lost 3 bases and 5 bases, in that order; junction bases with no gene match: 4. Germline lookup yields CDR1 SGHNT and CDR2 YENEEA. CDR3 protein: CASSLDRGGTGELFF. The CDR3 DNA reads TGTGCCAGCAGCTTGGACAGGGGAGGAACCGGGGAGCTGTTTTTT.

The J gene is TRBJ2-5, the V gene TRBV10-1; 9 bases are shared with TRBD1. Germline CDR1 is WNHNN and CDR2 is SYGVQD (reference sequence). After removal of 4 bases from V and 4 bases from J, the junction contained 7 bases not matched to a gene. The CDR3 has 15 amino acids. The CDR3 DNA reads TGCGCCAGCAGTGGTGGACAGGGGCCCGTAGAGACCCAGTACTTC. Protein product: CASSGGQGPVETQYF.

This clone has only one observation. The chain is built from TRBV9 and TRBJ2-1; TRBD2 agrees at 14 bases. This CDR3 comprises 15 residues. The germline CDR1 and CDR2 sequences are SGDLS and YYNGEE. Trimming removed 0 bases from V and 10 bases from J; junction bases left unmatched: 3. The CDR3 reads CASSVETSGRVEQFF. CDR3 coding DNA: TGTGCCAGCAGCGTAGAGACTAGCGGGAGGGTGGAGCAGTTCTTC.

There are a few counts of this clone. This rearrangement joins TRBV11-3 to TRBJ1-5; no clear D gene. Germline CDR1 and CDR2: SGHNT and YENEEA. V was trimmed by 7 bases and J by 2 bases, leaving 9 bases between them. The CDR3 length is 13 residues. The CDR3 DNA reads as TGTGCCAGCACCCTTTTGGGCAATCAGCCCCAGCATTTT. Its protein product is CASTLLGNQPQHF.